A single T cell receptor (beta chain) is shown here with its context. How the authors handled the data: Amplification of reference gene primers was used by the study to estimate nucleated cell counts. TCRdb's table, derived via immunoSEQ multiplex PCR, lists solely in-frame clones and lacks some. Clone size and V and J calls were adopted from that table, with D and trimming inferred from the DNA. The repertoire holds 98,000 or so clones, with about 86% as singletons. The sample is drawn from a study of blood T cell repertoires in COVID-19. The overall study: Sites in the United States, Italy and Spain provided acute and convalescent COVID-19 samples. Nucleic acid was either cDNA or gDNA, and it came from T cells, B-cell-depleted T cells, or PBMCs.

The sequenced sample consisted of peripheral blood. The clonotype was recovered from a woman aged 55-69 years in a cohort sampled during active or convalescent COVID-19.

This CDR3 reads CASSSQTSTDTQYF. The CDR3 nucleotides read TGTGCCAGCAGCTCCCAAACTAGCACAGATACGCAGTATTTT. This sequence joins TRBV11-3 and TRBJ2-3, with D unclear. CDR3 length equals 14 residues. V lost 4 bases to trimming and J lost 0 bases, with 8 bases between them. The germline gives CDR1 SGHNT, CDR2 YENEEA.